The 24 T cell receptor beta chains listed next were all sequenced from one sample in a study of molecular identifiers for immune sequencing clone quantification. TCRdb fed the PCR reads into MiXCR, producing one record per CDR3 protein. This sample has just under 650,000 distinct CDR3 sequences, with around 20% found just once. The sequencing sample was made of naive CD8+ T cells from blood, with Jurkat cell RNA spiked in. The subset here: FACS-sorted CD8+CD4-CCR7+CD45RA+ naive T cells. Receptors were obtained from a human donor in good health. Some libraries in this study had Jurkat cell RNA spiked in.

The chain uses TRBV12-3 or TRBV12-4 and TRBJ1-3; D is undetermined. CDR3 length: 15 amino acids. Trimming cost V 6 bases and J 2 bases, with 14 bases left between them. This chain's CDR3 is CASSHVQFPGNTIYF. CDR3 coding DNA: TGTGCCAGCAGCCATGTTCAGTTCCCTGGAAACACCATATATTTT.

This clonotype was seen ten or more times. This chain links TRBV11-2 with TRBJ2-1, with D unresolved. The CDR3 is 14 residues long. Germline V CDR1 and CDR2: SGHAT, FQNNGV. V shed 0 bases and J shed 5 bases, with 8 bases lying between them. This CDR3 is CASSLEYGDNEQFF. For the CDR3, the DNA is TGTGCCAGCAGCTTAGAGTACGGTGACAATGAGCAGTTCTTC.

Many counts were recorded for this clonotype. The chain is built from TRBV2 and TRBJ1-2; 7 nucleotides align to TRBD1. Per the germline V gene, CDR1 is SNHLY and CDR2 is FYNNEI. There are 15 residues in the CDR3. J lost 3 bases, V lost 10 bases, and 14 bases had no gene match. CDR3 sequence (DNA): TGTGCCATCCTTGGCCCGGGACAGCTTTACTATGGCTACACCTTC. Its translation is CAILGPGQLYYGYTF.

The gene calls are TRBV6-2 or TRBV6-3 and TRBJ2-1; the D gene is possibly TRBD2 (6 bases). The germline V gene has CDR1 MNHEY and CDR2 SVGEGT. The V gene lost 0 bases and the J gene lost 2 bases, with 11 bases spanning the gap. CDR3 length equals 16 residues. The CDR3 DNA sequence: TGTGCCAGCAGTTACTCGAGGGCGGGGACCTACAATGAGCAGTTCTTC. Amino acids: CASSYSRAGTYNEQFF.

This clonotype was seen a handful of times. The V call is TRBV27, the J call TRBJ2-5; 13 positions match TRBD2. The CDR3 covers 16 residues. V gave up 8 bases and J gave up 1 base; unmatched junction bases: 7. Germline assignment: CDR1 MNHEY and CDR2 SMNVEV (reference sequence). CDR3 region: CASSIGTSGTQETQYF. The CDR3, as DNA: TGTGCCAGCTCAATTGGGACTAGCGGGACCCAAGAGACCCAGTACTTC.

The rearrangement joins TRBV19 to TRBJ2-7; D remains ambiguous. Germline V CDR1 and CDR2: LNHDA, SQIVND (reference sequence). The CDR3 totals 11 residues. The germline V and J ends were trimmed by 9 bases and 2 bases, with 8 bases remaining between them. This CDR3 reads CARDTAYEQYF. Here the CDR3 DNA reads TGTGCCAGGGATACGGCCTACGAGCAGTACTTC. The full variable domain, with the rest looked up from reference TRBV19 and TRBJ2-7, is DGGITQSPKYLFRKEGQNVTLSCEQNLNHDAMYWYRQDPGQGLRLIYYSQIVNDFQKGDIAEGYSVSREKKESFPLTVTSAQKNPTAFYLCARDTAYEQYFGPGTRLTVT.

The J gene is TRBJ2-7, the V gene TRBV5-4; 7 bases line up with TRBD1. The CDR3 is made up of 14 amino acids. V lost 4 bases and J lost 2; bases outside the gene matches: 6. Germline V gene data show CDR1 as SGHNT and CDR2 as YYREEE (reference sequence). The CDR3 spells CASSPEDRAYEQYF. In DNA, the CDR3 is TGTGCCAGCAGCCCGGAAGACAGGGCCTACGAGCAGTACTTC.

This clonotype was counted ten times or more. This chain connects TRBV7-9 to TRBJ2-3, with D perhaps matching TRBD2 (7 bases). V was trimmed by 1 base and J by 2 bases, leaving 16 bases between them. The germline CDR1 and CDR2 sequences are SEHNR and FQNEAQ (reference sequence). The CDR3 extends over 17 amino acids. CDR3 coding DNA: TGTGCCAGCAGCTTAGACTTGGGGGGGGGCCTCACAGATACGCAGTATTTT. This sequence encodes CASSLDLGGGLTDTQYF.

This clonotype was observed at least ten times. V usage is TRBV7-9 and J usage is TRBJ1-1; the match to TRBD1 covers 7 bases. The CDR3 has 16 residues. Germline values: CDR1 SEHNR, CDR2 FQNEAQ (reference sequence). The ends lost 1 base at V and 1 base at J; junction bases unmatched: 6. The CDR3 bases are TGTGCCAGCAGCTTAGAAGGGGGCAGCTCGAACACTGAAGCTTTCTTT. It encodes CASSLEGGSSNTEAFF.

The chain has TRBV27 and TRBJ2-1; TRBD2 agrees at 12 bases. CDR1 is MNHEY and CDR2 is SMNVEV in the germline V gene (reference sequence). J was trimmed by 10 bases and V by 1 base; bases with no gene match: 8. The CDR3 contains 16 residues. The CDR3 nucleotides are TGTGCCAGCAGTTTATTGACTAGCGGGGGCCCGAGGGAGCAGTTCTTC. Protein product: CASSLLTSGGPREQFF.

This clonotype was seen many times. The chain joins TRBV6-2 or TRBV6-3 to TRBJ1-1, with 7 nucleotides matching TRBD1. The CDR3 has 14 amino acids. The trim removed 6 bases at V and 4 bases at J, leaving 8 bases unmatched. Germline V gene lookup returns CDR1 MNHEY and CDR2 SVGEGT. CDR3 residues: CASSWTGLGTEAFF. The CDR3 DNA is TGTGCCAGCAGCTGGACAGGCCTCGGCACTGAAGCTTTCTTT.

This chain uses TRBV28 with TRBJ1-1, with D possibly matching TRBD1 (6 bases). CDR3 size: 13 residues. Germline V gives CDR1 MDHEN, CDR2 SYDVKM. With 3 bases removed from V and 4 bases from J, the gap between germline ends came to 9 bases. The CDR3 DNA reads as TGTGCCAGCAGTTTCAGGGGCACCACTGAAGCTTTCTTT. This sequence encodes CASSFRGTTEAFF.

This clonotype has ten or more counts. The gene calls are TRBV7-9 and TRBJ1-4; tentative D call: TRBD1 (5 bases). There are 14 residues in the CDR3. The germline V gene encodes CDR1 SEHNR and CDR2 FQNEAQ (reference sequence). V shed 5 bases and J shed 7 bases, with 14 bases lying between them. CDR3 bases: TGTGCCAGCAGCCGGGTAGGGGCTGGTGAAAAACTGTTTTTT. This translates into CASSRVGAGEKLFF.

This clonotype was seen repeatedly, ten times or more. This chain joins TRBV27 and TRBJ2-7; D is ambiguous. There are 12 residues in the CDR3. V gave up 6 bases and J gave up 1 base, with 7 bases separating them. CDR1 MNHEY and CDR2 SMNVEV come from the germline V gene (reference sequence). The CDR3 DNA sequence: TGTGCCAGCAGGGGTTTGTCCTACGAGCAGTACTTC. This translates into CASRGLSYEQYF.

Many counts were recorded for this clonotype. CDR3 loop: CASSNPAGVNQPQHF. CDR3 nucleotide sequence: TGTGCCAGCAGTAACCCCGCGGGGGTCAATCAGCCCCAGCATTTT. The chain uses TRBV6-2 or TRBV6-3 and TRBJ1-5; weak D call: TRBD1 (5 bases). Germline CDR1 MNHEY, CDR2 SVGEGT. Trimming shortened V by 5 bases and J by 3 bases, and 14 bases separated the two germline ends. The length of the CDR3 is 15 residues.

This chain connects TRBV20-1 to TRBJ1-1, with D possibly TRBD1 on 5 matching bases. This CDR3 has 17 residues. V lost 1 base, J lost 0 bases, and 18 bases lay in between. CDR1 DFQATT and CDR2 SNEGSKA come from the germline V gene (reference sequence). CDR3 DNA sequence: TGCAGTGCTAGAGTTTTTAAGCGGGAGGGACTGAACACTGAAGCTTTCTTT. Its protein is CSARVFKREGLNTEAFF.

At least ten counts were recorded for this clonotype. The V call is TRBV7-9, the J call TRBJ2-7; D not certain. The CDR3 is made up of 15 amino acids. The V end lost 5 bases, the J end lost 0 bases, and 14 bases lay between the germline ends. In germline, CDR1 is SEHNR, CDR2 FQNEAQ (reference sequence). The CDR3 protein is CASSPAPNPSYEQYF. CDR3 in DNA: TGTGCCAGCAGCCCCGCCCCGAACCCCTCCTACGAGCAGTACTTC.

This clonotype was seen a few times. The chain uses TRBV11-2 and TRBJ2-2, with a possible D match to TRBD2 (6 bases). The CDR3 has 15 amino acids. V lost 4 bases and J 9 bases, leaving 18 bases between the germline ends. From germline, CDR1 is SGHAT and CDR2 FQNNGV. The CDR3 sequence: CASSSRLVADRELFF. The CDR3 DNA reads as TGTGCCAGCAGCTCCAGACTAGTTGCCGACCGGGAGCTGTTTTTT. The whole variable domain, remainder taken from reference TRBV11-2 and TRBJ2-2, is EAGVAQSPRYKIIEKRQSVAFWCNPISGHATLYWYQQILGQGPKLLIQFQNNGVVDDSQLPKDRFSAERLKGVDSTLKIQPAKLEDSAVYLCASSSRLVADRELFFGEGSRLTVL.

The gene calls are TRBV20-1 and TRBJ1-2, with TRBD1 identical over 9 bases. Per germline, CDR1 DFQATT and CDR2 SNEGSKA (reference sequence). V gave up 6 bases and J gave up 6 bases; unmatched junction bases: 8. The CDR3 sequence is 13 residues long. Here the CDR3 reads CSAPLDRGDGYTF. The CDR3 coding sequence is TGCAGTGCCCCGTTGGACAGGGGAGATGGCTACACCTTC.

This clonotype was observed a few times. V usage is TRBV4-3 and J usage is TRBJ2-5; 12 bases are a match to TRBD2. The CDR3 spans 21 residues. Germline lookup yields CDR1 LGHNA and CDR2 YSLEER. Trimming removed 1 base from V and 5 bases from J; junction bases left unmatched: 20. Here the CDR3 reads CASSQVVSVGLAGTSGETQYF. CDR3 in DNA: TGCGCCAGCAGCCAAGTTGTATCAGTAGGACTAGCGGGAACTTCTGGGGAGACCCAGTACTTC.

The J gene is TRBJ1-1, the V gene TRBV19; D unclear. CDR1 and CDR2 from the germline V gene are LNHDA and SQIVND (reference sequence). CDR3 size: 12 residues. Trimming pared 8 bases from V and 2 bases from J, leaving 9 bases between. The CDR3 nucleotides are TGTGCCAGTTTAGCTTATAACACTGAAGCTTTCTTT. The encoded protein is CASLAYNTEAFF.

In its sample, this clonotype was seen a few times. This chain joins TRBV5-6 and TRBJ2-5; 7 bases are shared with TRBD2. The germline gives CDR1 SGHDT, CDR2 YYEEEE. The CDR3 is 15 amino acids. V shed 4 bases and J 3 bases; nucleotides not matched to a gene: 9. CDR3 protein: CASSTEWTSEETQYF. CDR3 in DNA: TGTGCCAGCAGCACCGAGTGGACTAGTGAAGAGACCCAGTACTTC.

In this sample, this clonotype turned up many times. CDR3 residues: CASSPSRRGQETQYF. DNA for the CDR3: TGTGCCAGCAGCCCTTCCCGGCGGGGGCAAGAGACCCAGTACTTC. The chain combines TRBV3-1 with TRBJ2-5; 7 nucleotides agree with TRBD2. J lost 2 bases, V lost 4 bases, and 7 bases had no gene match. The CDR3 spans 15 residues. From germline, CDR1 is LGHDT and CDR2 YNNKEL (reference sequence).

This clonotype was counted between two and nine times. The CDR3 DNA reads TGCAGTGCCCAACGCCCGCGGGGTTTAGAGACCCAGTACTTC. This sequence encodes CSAQRPRGLETQYF. This sequence joins TRBV20-1 and TRBJ2-5, with a possible D match to TRBD2 (6 bases). Germline V gives CDR1 DFQATT, CDR2 SNEGSKA (reference sequence). Deletions cut 6 bases from V and 4 bases from J, with 18 bases between. This CDR3 has 14 residues.